The 3 T cell receptor beta chains below were found in one sample sequenced in a study of T and B cells in COVID-19 patients. BIOMED2 TRB-A/B primer pools were used in multiplex TRB PCR. TCRdb re-analysed the multiplex PCR reads in MiXCR, keeping a single row per CDR3 protein. The repertoire includes roughly 13,000 distinct CDR3 sequences, about 25% of them detected once, and 4% sits in the top ten. Blood genomic DNA input for TRB amplification was about 240-550 ng. The sample consisted of blood. Every receptor here comes from a human donor who had recovered from COVID-19.

This clonotype was observed a handful of times. The rearrangement links TRBV6-6 to TRBJ1-5; 8 nucleotides match TRBD1. Trimming took 6 bases from V and 1 from J; bases not matched to a gene: 20. Germline V gene lookup returns CDR1 MNHNY and CDR2 SVGAGI (reference sequence). The CDR3 spans 20 residues. The CDR3 DNA is TGTGCCAGCAGCCCCGACCGGGACAGGTGGGTTAAGGTGAGCAATCAGCCCCAGCATTTT. Translation gives CASSPDRDRWVKVSNQPQHF.

This clonotype occurred many times. The rearrangement links TRBV5-4 to TRBJ1-2, with 7 bases identical to TRBD1. Germline CDR1 SGHNT, CDR2 YYREEE (reference sequence). This CDR3 region has 15 residues. J gave up 1 base and V 2 bases, and 5 bases lay outside the gene matches. CDR3 nucleotides: TGTGCCAGCAGCTTAATGCGGGACAGTAACTATGGCTACACCTTC. Residues: CASSLMRDSNYGYTF.

Many counts were recorded for this clonotype. The chain joins TRBV18 to TRBJ2-6, with a tentative D call TRBD2 (7 bases). This CDR3 has 17 amino acids. Germline CDR1 reads KGHSH; CDR2 reads LQKENI. The V and J ends lost 8 bases and 1 base respectively, with 18 bases between them. The CDR3 DNA reads as TGTGCCAGCGCAAGCCGGGGGGCGCTATCTGGGGCCAACGTCCTGACTTTC. Protein: CASASRGALSGANVLTF.